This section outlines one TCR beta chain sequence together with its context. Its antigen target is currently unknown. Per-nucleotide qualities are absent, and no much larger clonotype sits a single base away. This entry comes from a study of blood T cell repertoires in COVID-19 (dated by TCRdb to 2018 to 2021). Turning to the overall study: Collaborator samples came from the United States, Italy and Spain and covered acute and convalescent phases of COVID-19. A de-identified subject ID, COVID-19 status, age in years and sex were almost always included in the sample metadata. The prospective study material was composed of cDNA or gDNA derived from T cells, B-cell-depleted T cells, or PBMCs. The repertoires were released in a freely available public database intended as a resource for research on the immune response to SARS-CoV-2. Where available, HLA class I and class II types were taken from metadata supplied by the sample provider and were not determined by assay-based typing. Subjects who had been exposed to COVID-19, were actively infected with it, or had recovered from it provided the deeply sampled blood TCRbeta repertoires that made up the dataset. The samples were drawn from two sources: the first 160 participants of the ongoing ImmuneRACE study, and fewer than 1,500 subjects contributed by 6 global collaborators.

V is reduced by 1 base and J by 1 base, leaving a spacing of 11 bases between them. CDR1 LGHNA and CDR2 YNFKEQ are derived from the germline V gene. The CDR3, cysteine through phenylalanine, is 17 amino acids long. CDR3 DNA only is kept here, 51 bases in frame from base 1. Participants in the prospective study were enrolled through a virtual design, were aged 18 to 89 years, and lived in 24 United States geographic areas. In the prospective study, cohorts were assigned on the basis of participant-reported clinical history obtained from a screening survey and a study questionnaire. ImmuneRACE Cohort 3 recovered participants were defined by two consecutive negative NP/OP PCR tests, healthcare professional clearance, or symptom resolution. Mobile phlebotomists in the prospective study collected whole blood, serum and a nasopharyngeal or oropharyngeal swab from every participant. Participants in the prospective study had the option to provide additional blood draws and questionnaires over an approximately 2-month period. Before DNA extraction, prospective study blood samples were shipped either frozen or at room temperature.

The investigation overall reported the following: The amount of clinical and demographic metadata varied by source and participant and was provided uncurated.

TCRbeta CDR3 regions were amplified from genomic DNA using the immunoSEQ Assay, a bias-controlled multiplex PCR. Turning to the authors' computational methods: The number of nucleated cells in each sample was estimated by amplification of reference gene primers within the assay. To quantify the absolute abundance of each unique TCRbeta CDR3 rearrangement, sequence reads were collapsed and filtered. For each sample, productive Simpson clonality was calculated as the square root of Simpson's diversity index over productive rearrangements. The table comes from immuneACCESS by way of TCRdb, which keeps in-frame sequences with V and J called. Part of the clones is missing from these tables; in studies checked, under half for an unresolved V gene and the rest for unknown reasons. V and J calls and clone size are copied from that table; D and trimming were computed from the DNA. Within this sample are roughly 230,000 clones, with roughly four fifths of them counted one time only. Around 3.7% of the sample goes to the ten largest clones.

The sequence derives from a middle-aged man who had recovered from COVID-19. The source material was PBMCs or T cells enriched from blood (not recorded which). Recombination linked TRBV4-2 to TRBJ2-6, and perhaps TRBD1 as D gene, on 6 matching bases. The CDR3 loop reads CASSQAQGSSGANVLTF. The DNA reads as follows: TGTGCCAGCAGCCAAGCACAGGGATCTTCTGGGGCCAACGTCCTGACTTTC.